A selection of T cell receptor beta chains follows, all from one sample in a study of blood T cell repertoires in COVID-19. The protocol was immunoSEQ multiplex PCR, while the TCRdb copy is restricted to in-frame clones and leaves out a portion. The table lists roughly 400,000 clones, approximately 89% of them singletons. The sample was PBMCs or T cells enriched from blood (not recorded which). All receptors derive from a woman aged 40 to 55 who had been exposed to COVID-19. Both conserved end residues are part of each CDR3. Fields, in order: clone size, V gene, CDR3 protein. A row's size may be missing; if present it is once, few, many or a size class.

>NA|TRBV27
CASSRGGASTGELFF
>NA|TRBV5-1
CASSLWPISDRGYNEQFF
>NA|TRBV19
CASSMGPEARGYTF
>NA|TRBV6-5
CASRDPPGNYGYTF
>NA|TRBV27
CASSLGGGPYNEQFF
>NA|TRBV19
CASSIEAGGTQPQHF
>NA|TRBV5-1
CASSNRQGSYNEQFF
>NA|TRBV5-1
CASSLRPRGGQDGDTQYF
>NA|TRBV27
CASSPGLADTDTQYF
>NA|TRBV18
CASSSNPPARNTGELFF
>NA|TRBV6-4
CASPGQPYGYTF
>NA|TRBV5-1
CASSLVGQGSSGANVLTF
>NA|TRBV19
CASSIMTYNEQFF
>NA|TRBV5-1
CASSRLAELYYNEQFF
>NA|TRBV5-8
CASSPTTDRANYEQYF
>NA|TRBV2
CASSDSQGVYGYTF
>NA|TRBV4-3
CASSQWGGTGGAFAGEQYF
>NA|TRBV18
CASSITWDSMNTEAFF
>NA|TRBV6-1
CASSEWVSGQYYRYTF
>NA|TRBV14
CASSHGQVSGNTIYF
>NA|TRBV7-2
CASSLWTGMETQYF
>NA|TRBV7-9
CASSSGTIANYGYTF
>NA|TRBV30
CAWEQVYNEQFF
>NA|TRBV13
CASSRDRGNTIYF
>NA|TRBV13
CASSLRQVEEKLFF
>once|TRBV6-5
CASSYSGRDRTQIF
>NA|TRBV7-6
CASGIQGGYTF
>NA|TRBV5-4
CASSLSFGDRGNTIYF
>NA|TRBV18
CASSPPGTGEAFF
>NA|TRBV30
CAWSHRGNTEAFF
>NA|TRBV5-6
CASSGRGANEKLFF
>NA|TRBV19
CASRGPRPVDTQYF
>NA|TRBV10-1
CASSERTGGVYNEQFF
>few|TRBV7-7
CASSAVANSPGELFF
>NA|TRBV6-6
CASSLGQGTRVYEQYF
>NA|TRBV5-4
CASSTRTGQETQYF
>NA|TRBV24-1
CATSDPPTDTQYF
>NA|TRBV6-5
CASSRNRGTTEAFF
>NA|TRBV5-6
CASSLDETRRYNSPLHF
>NA|TRBV7-9
CASSLTFRGMGTEAFF